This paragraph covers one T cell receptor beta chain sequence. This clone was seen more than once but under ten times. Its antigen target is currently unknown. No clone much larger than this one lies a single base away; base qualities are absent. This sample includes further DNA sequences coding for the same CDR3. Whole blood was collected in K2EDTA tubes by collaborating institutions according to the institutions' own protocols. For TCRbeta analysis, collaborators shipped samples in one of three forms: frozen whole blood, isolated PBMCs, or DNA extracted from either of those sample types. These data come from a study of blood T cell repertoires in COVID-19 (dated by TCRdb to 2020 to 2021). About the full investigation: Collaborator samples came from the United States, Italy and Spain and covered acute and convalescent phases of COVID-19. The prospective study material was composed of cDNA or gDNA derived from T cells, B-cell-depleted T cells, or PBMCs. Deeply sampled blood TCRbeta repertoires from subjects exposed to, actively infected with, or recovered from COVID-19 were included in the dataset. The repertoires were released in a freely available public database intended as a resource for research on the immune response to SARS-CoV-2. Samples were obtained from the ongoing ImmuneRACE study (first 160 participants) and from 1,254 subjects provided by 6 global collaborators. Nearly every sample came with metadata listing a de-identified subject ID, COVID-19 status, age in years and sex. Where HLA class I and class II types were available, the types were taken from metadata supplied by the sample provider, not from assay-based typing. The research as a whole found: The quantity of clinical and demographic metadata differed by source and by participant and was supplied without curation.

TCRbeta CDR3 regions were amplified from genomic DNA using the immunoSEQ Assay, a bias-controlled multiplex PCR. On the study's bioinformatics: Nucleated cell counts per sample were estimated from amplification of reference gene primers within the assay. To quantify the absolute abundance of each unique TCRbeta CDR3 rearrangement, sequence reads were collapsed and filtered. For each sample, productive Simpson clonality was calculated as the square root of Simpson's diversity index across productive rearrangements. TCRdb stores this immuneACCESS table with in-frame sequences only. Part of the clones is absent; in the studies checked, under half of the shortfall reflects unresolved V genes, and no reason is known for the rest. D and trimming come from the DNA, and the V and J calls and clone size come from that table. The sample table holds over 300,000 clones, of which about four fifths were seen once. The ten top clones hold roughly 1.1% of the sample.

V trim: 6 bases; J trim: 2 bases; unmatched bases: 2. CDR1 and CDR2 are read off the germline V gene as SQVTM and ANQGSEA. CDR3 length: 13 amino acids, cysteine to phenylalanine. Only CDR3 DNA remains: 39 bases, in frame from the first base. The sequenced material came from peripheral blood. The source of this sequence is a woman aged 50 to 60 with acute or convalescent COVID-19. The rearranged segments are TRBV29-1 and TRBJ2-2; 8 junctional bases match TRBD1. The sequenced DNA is TGCAGCGTCGACAGGGGCAACACCGGGGAGCTGTTTTTT. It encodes CSVDRGNTGELFF.